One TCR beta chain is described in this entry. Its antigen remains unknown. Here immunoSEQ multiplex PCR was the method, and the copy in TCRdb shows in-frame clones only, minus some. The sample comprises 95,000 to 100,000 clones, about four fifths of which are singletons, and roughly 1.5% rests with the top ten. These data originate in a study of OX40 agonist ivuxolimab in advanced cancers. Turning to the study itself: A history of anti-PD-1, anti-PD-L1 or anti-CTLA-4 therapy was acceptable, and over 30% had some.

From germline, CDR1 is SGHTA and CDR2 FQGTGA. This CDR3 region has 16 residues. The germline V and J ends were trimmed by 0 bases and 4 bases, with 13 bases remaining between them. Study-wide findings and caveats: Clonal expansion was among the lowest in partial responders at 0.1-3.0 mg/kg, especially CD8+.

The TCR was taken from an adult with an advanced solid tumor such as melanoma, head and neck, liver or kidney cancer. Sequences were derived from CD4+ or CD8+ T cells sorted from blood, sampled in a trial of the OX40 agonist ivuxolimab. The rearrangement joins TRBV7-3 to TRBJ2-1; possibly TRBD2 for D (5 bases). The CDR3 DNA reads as TGTGCCAGCAGCTTAACAGCAGCGGCACCATACAATGAGCAGTTCTTC. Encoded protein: CASSLTAAAPYNEQFF.